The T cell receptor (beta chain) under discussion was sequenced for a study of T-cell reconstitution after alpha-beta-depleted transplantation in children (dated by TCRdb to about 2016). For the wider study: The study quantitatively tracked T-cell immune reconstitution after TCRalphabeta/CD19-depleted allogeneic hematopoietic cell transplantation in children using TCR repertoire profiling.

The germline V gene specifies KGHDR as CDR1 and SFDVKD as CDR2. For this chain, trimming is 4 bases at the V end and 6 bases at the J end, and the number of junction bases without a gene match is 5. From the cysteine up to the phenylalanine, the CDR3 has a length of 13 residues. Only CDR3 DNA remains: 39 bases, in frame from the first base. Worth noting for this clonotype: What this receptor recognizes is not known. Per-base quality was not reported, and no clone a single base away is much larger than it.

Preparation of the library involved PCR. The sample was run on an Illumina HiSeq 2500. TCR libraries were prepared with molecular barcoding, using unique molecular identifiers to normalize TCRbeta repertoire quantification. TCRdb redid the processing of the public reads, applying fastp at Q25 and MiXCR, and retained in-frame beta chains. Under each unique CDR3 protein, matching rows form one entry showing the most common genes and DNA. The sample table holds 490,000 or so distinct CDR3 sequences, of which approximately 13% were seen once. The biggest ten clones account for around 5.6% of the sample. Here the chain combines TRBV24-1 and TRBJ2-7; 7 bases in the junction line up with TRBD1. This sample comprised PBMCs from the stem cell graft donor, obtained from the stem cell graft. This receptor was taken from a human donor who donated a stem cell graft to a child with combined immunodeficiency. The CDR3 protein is CATSDHRGLEQYF. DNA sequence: TGTGCCACCAGTGACCACAGGGGCCTCGAGCAGTACTTC.